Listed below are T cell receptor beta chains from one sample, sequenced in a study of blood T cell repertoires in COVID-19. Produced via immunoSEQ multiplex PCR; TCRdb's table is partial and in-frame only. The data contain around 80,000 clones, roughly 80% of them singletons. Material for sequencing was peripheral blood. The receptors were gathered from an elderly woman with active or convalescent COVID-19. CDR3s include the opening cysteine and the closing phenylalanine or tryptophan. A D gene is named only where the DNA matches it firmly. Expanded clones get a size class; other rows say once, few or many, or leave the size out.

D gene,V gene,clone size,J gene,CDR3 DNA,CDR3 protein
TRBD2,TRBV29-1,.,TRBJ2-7,TGCAGCGCCGGTAGCGGGAGGGCCAACGAGCAGTACTTC,CSAGSGRANEQYF
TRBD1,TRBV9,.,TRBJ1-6,TGTGCCAGCAGCGCAGACAGGGGGCTTAATTCACCCCTCCACTTT,CASSADRGLNSPLHF
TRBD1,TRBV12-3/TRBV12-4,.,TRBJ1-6,TGTGCCAGCAGGACAGGGCAGGGTTCACCCCTCCACTTT,CASRTGQGSPLHF
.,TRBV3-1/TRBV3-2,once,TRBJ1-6,TGTGCCAGCAGCCAAGACCTCGGACAGTATAATTCACCCCTCCACTTT,CASSQDLGQYNSPLHF
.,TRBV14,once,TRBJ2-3,TGTGCCAGCAGCCAAACCCTGGGGGGGCGGACAGATACGCAGTATTTT,CASSQTLGGRTDTQYF
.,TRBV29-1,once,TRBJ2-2,TGCAGCGTTGGTCAGGGTAGCACCGGGGAGCTGTTTTTT,CSVGQGSTGELFF
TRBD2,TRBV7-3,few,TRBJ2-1,TGTGCCAGCAGCCCCGGACTAGCGGGTGAGCAGTTCTTC,CASSPGLAGEQFF
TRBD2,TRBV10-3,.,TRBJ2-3,TGTGCCACCGGGGGGTTTGGGAAGCTTACGCAGTATTTT,CATGGFGKLTQYF
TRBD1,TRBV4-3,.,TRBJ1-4,TGCGCCAGCAGCCTCGGGACAGGGGTAAGCGGCGAAAAACTGTTTTTT,CASSLGTGVSGEKLFF
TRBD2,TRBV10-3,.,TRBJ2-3,TGTGCCATCCAGGAGGCTGGTAGCGGGGAAACAGATACGCAGTATTTT,CAIQEAGSGETDTQYF
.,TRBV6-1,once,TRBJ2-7,TGTGCCAGCAGTGAAACCGACACGTCTTATGGCTACGAGCAGTACTTC,CASSETDTSYGYEQYF
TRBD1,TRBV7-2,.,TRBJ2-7,TGTGCCAGCAGCTACCGGACAGGGGGTTCGGGCGAGCAGTACTTC,CASSYRTGGSGEQYF
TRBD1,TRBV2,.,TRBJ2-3,TGTGCCAGCAGCCCGGGGACAGGGGCAGATACGCAGTATTTT,CASSPGTGADTQYF
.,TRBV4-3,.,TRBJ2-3,TGCGCCAGCAGTCTTCGGGATTTCACAGATACGCAGTATTTT,CASSLRDFTDTQYF
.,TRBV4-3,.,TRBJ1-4,TGCGCCAGCAGCCAAGATGGCGGTAGGGGAGGTGAAAAACTGTTTTTT,CASSQDGGRGGEKLFF
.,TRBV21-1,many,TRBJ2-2,TGTGCCAGCAGCAAAGTCGTCCTGATAAATAACATGAACACCGGGGAGCTGTTTTTT,CASSKVVLINNMNTGELFF
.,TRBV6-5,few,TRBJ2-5,TGTGCCAGCAGTTACAGGGGACTTACGGGGGAGACCCAGTACTTC,CASSYRGLTGETQYF
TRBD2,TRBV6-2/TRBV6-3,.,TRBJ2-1,TGTGCCAGCAGTAATCTAGGCGGGAGCCTGGTTCGGGTTGAGCAGTTCTTC,CASSNLGGSLVRVEQFF
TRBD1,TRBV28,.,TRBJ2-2,TGTGCCAGCAGAATTGGACAGGTTTGGGCGAACACCGGGGAGCTGTTTTTT,CASRIGQVWANTGELFF
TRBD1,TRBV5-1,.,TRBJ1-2,TGCGCCAGCAGCGTAATGACAGGGGGAGGCTATGGCTACACCTTC,CASSVMTGGGYGYTF
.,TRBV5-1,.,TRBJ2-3,TGCGCCAGCAGCCCACCGGACTATCACACAGATACGCAGTATTTT,CASSPPDYHTDTQYF
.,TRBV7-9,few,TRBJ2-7,TGTGCCAGCAGCGGGCTTTTGGGGCAGTACTTC,CASSGLLGQYF
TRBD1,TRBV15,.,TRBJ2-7,TGTGCCACCAGAAGGACAGGGCCCGAAGATAGGCAGTACTTC,CATRRTGPEDRQYF
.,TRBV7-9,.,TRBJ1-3,TGTGCCAGCAGCCGAATCCGGGACAACTCTGGAAACACCATATATTTT,CASSRIRDNSGNTIYF
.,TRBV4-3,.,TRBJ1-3,TGCGCCAGCAGCCAAGATGGCGGCGGAAACACCATATATTTT,CASSQDGGGNTIYF
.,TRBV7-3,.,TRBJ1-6,TGTGCCAGCAGCCTCGGGATGACGGATTCACCCCTCCACTTT,CASSLGMTDSPLHF
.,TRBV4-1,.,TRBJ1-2,TGCGCCAGCAGAGGGAGACATGGCTACACCTTC,CASRGRHGYTF
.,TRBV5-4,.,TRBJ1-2,TGTGCCAGCAGGTACCCAGGGATTGATGGCTACACCTTC,CASRYPGIDGYTF
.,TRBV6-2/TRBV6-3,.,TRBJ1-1,TGTGCCAGCAGTAACAACAGGGATAACACTGAAGCTTTCTTT,CASSNNRDNTEAFF
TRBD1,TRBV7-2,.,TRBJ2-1,TGTGCCAGCAGCGTACAGGGGGCATCCTACAATGAGCAGTTCTTC,CASSVQGASYNEQFF
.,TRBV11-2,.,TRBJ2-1,TGTGCCAGCAACTACAGGCATGGGGTTCTTGAGCAGTTCTTC,CASNYRHGVLEQFF
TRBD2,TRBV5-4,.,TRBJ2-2,TGTGCCAGCAGCCCCGCTCGACTAGCGGGGTACACCGGGGAGCTGTTTTTT,CASSPARLAGYTGELFF